These T cell receptor beta chains were read from a single sample in a study of OX40 agonist ivuxolimab in advanced cancers. Data came from immunoSEQ multiplex PCR; TCRdb stores just in-frame clones and leaves some out. Here the sample spans 90,000 to 120,000 clones, 91% being singletons. The sequencing used CD4+ or CD8+ T cells sorted from blood, collected in a trial of the OX40 agonist ivuxolimab. The receptors originated from an adult with an advanced solid tumor such as melanoma, head and neck, liver or kidney cancer. Both conserved end residues are part of each CDR3. D genes are given only for firm matches. The size field is filled for only some rows; it gives once, few, many or a size class.

CASSLTPPRVEVGELFF	TGTGCCAGCAGTTTAACCCCCCCCAGGGTAGAGGTCGGGGAGCTGTTTTTT	.	.	TRBV27	TRBJ2-2	17
CASSLSGRMGEKLFF	TGTGCCAGCAGTTTATCTGGACGGATGGGTGAAAAACTGTTTTTT	.	.	TRBV28	TRBJ1-4	15
CASSLNERNIQYF	TGTGCCAGCAGCTTAAACGAAAGAAACATTCAGTACTTC	.	.	TRBV7-8	TRBJ2-4	13
CASSPGPIWGEQYF	TGTGCCAGCAGCCCGGGACCTATCTGGGGGGAGCAGTACTTC	.	.	TRBV16	TRBJ2-7	14
CASSLGRATGYGYTF	TGTGCCAGCAGCTTGGGACGAGCCACGGGGTATGGCTACACCTTC	.	.	TRBV5-8	TRBJ1-2	15
CASSLVLEGGPRNEQFF	TGTGCCAGCAGCTTAGTTCTCGAGGGAGGGCCCAGGAATGAGCAGTTCTTC	TRBD2	.	TRBV11-3	TRBJ2-1	17
CASSSGVKQYF	TGTGCCAGCAGTTCGGGAGTTAAGCAGTACTTC	.	.	TRBV27	TRBJ2-7	11
CAFRAQWSREEKLFF	TGTGCCTTCAGGGCTCAGTGGAGCAGGGAGGAAAAACTGTTTTTT	.	.	TRBV5-4	TRBJ1-4	15
CASSSFSGYSYNEQFF	TGTGCCAGCAGTTCGTTTAGCGGATACTCCTACAATGAGCAGTTCTTC	.	.	TRBV28	TRBJ2-1	16
CASSEGETQYF	TGTGCCAGCAGTGAAGGGGAGACCCAGTACTTC	.	.	TRBV13	TRBJ2-5	11
CASSPAGFKQETQYF	TGTGCCAGCTCACCAGCAGGGTTTAAACAAGAGACCCAGTACTTC	.	.	TRBV18	TRBJ2-5	15
CASSPSGAGQPQHF	TGTGCCAGCAGCCCCTCGGGGGCAGGGCAGCCCCAGCATTTT	.	.	TRBV7-3	TRBJ1-5	14
CASSLALGGFNQPQHF	TGTGCCAGCAGCTTAGCGCTGGGAGGGTTCAATCAGCCCCAGCATTTT	.	.	TRBV7-9	TRBJ1-5	16
CASSLNAVVSALAKNIQYF	TGTGCCAGCAGTTTAAATGCGGTGGTGTCGGCGCTAGCCAAAAACATTCAGTACTTC	.	.	TRBV28	TRBJ2-4	19
CASSLNRGDEQYF	TGCGCCAGCAGCTTGAACAGGGGAGACGAGCAGTACTTC	TRBD1	few	TRBV5-1	TRBJ2-7	13
CASSVLNQPQHF	TGTGCCAGCAGCGTACTCAATCAGCCCCAGCATTTT	.	.	TRBV5-4	TRBJ1-5	12
CASSYRVGVNTEAFF	TGTGCCAGCAGTTACCGCGTGGGGGTGAACACTGAAGCTTTCTTT	.	.	TRBV6-5	TRBJ1-1	15